This TCR beta chain was captured in a study of T cell responses to AZD1222 COVID-19 vaccine. Whole-study findings and limits: Following two doses of AZD1222, Spike-specific TCR breadth and depth rose.

On this clone itself: Its antigen is currently unknown.

This CDR3 contains 14 residues. Trimming cost V 3 bases and J 5 bases; bases outside gene matches: 5. The germline V gene encodes CDR1 ENHRY and CDR2 SYGVKD. Profiled with immunoSEQ multiplex PCR; TCRdb holds only in-frame clones, not every one. The sample shows 250,000 to 300,000 clones, around 93% of them seen only once. The chain joins TRBV10-3 to TRBJ2-7, with 9 positions matching TRBD1. This TCR was recovered from an adult who received the AZD1222 COVID-19 vaccine. The sequencing used peripheral blood, collected 28 days after the second AZD1222 dose. The CDR3: CAISDPGTGNEQYF. Here the CDR3 DNA reads TGTGCCATCAGTGATCCCGGGACAGGGAACGAGCAGTACTTC.